A single sample gave rise to the 16 T cell receptor beta chains below, sequenced in a study of blood T cell repertoires in COVID-19. Produced via immunoSEQ multiplex PCR; TCRdb's table is partial and in-frame only. Of about 200,000 clones listed, roughly 90% are singletons. Sequencing was done on a sample of PBMCs or T cells enriched from blood (not recorded which). The receptors were sampled from a woman aged 18-35 years who had recovered from COVID-19.

There are a few counts of this clone. The chain has TRBV29-1 and TRBJ1-1; D is undetermined. CDR3 length equals 12 residues. CDR1 and CDR2 from the germline V gene are SQVTM and ANQGSEA. Trimming removed 3 bases from V and 6 bases from J, with 11 bases in between. CDR3 sequence (DNA): TGCAGCGTTGATCTCAGGTTCGCTGAAGCTTTCTTT. Encoded protein: CSVDLRFAEAFF.

V usage is TRBV19 and J usage is TRBJ1-2, with D possibly matching TRBD1 (5 bases). CDR1 and CDR2 from the germline V gene are LNHDA and SQIVND (reference sequence). Trimming removed 3 bases from V and 6 bases from J, with 14 bases in between. The CDR3 runs 14 residues. CDR3 sequence (DNA): TGTGCCAGTAGTATCTCACGGGGAGGGGATGGCTACACCTTC. Its translation: CASSISRGGDGYTF.

V gene TRBV4-1 combines with J gene TRBJ1-1; perhaps TRBD1 as D (6 bases). CDR3 length equals 13 residues. Germline CDR1 and CDR2: MGHRA and YSYEKL. The germline V and J ends were trimmed by 0 bases and 6 bases, with 8 bases remaining between them. The CDR3 loop is CASSQEGASEAFF. Written as DNA, the CDR3 is TGCGCCAGCAGCCAAGAGGGGGCATCTGAAGCTTTCTTT.

The rearrangement uses TRBV2 and TRBJ1-4, with D perhaps TRBD1 (6 bases). CDR3 size: 15 residues. In germline, CDR1 is SNHLY, CDR2 FYNNEI. Trimming took off 6 bases at V and 0 bases at J, with 11 bases between the two ends. The CDR3 here is CASRTGLTTNEKLFF. The CDR3 coding sequence is TGTGCCAGCAGGACAGGACTTACAACTAATGAAAAACTGTTTTTT.

This clone came up once. J is TRBJ1-2 and V is TRBV30, with 9 bases lining up with TRBD1. CDR1 is GTSNPN, CDR2 SVGIG, per germline (reference sequence). The ends lost 2 bases at V and 7 bases at J; junction bases unmatched: 8. The CDR3 is 14 amino acids. The CDR3 loop reads CAWSIRDRAAGYTF. In nucleotides, the CDR3 is TGTGCCTGGAGTATAAGGGACAGGGCGGCTGGCTACACCTTC.

The V gene is TRBV27, the J gene TRBJ1-4; no clear D gene. Germline V gives CDR1 MNHEY, CDR2 SMNVEV (reference sequence). Trimming stripped 5 bases from V and 0 bases from J, with 4 bases between. This CDR3 comprises 13 residues. The CDR3 DNA reads as TGTGCCAGCAGTCTTGCAACTAATGAAAAACTGTTTTTT. Its translation: CASSLATNEKLFF.

The chain links TRBV5-1 to TRBJ1-6, with no clear D. Germline V gene sequence: CDR1 SGHRS, CDR2 YFSETQ. With 0 bases removed from V and 8 bases from J, the gap between germline ends came to 15 bases. The CDR3 runs to 16 residues. The CDR3 protein is CASSLVPVERDSPLHF. In nucleotides, the CDR3 is TGCGCCAGCAGCTTGGTCCCGGTGGAGAGAGATTCACCCCTCCACTTT.

The chain uses TRBV5-5 and TRBJ1-2, with a tentative D call TRBD1 (5 bases). This CDR3 spans 14 amino acids. With 4 bases removed from V and 5 bases from J, the gap between germline ends came to 15 bases. CDR1 is SGHKS and CDR2 is YYEKEE in the germline V gene (reference sequence). In nucleotides, the CDR3 is TGTGCCAGCAGCCCAGGGCGAAGGGAATATGGCTACACCTTC. This gives the protein CASSPGRREYGYTF.

This chain uses TRBV5-1 with TRBJ2-7, with D possibly matching TRBD2 (6 bases). In germline, CDR1 is SGHRS, CDR2 YFSETQ. The germline V and J ends were trimmed by 2 bases and 0 bases, with 9 bases remaining between them. The CDR3 is 14 amino acids. The CDR3 sequence: CASSLEGLSYEQYF. CDR3 coding DNA: TGCGCCAGCAGCTTAGAGGGACTCTCCTACGAGCAGTACTTC. Complete variable domain (other parts from reference TRBV5-1 and TRBJ2-7): KAGVTQTPRYLIKTRGQQVTLSCSPISGHRSVSWYQQTPGQGLQFLFEYFSETQRNKGNFPGRFSGRQFSNSRSEMNVSTLELGDSALYLCASSLEGLSYEQYFGPGTRLTVT.

The rearrangement uses TRBV6-4 and TRBJ1-6; no reliable D call. CDR1 is MRHNA, CDR2 SNTAGT, per germline. V was shortened by 3 bases and J by 6 bases, with 6 bases between the two germline ends. This CDR3 region has 13 residues. The CDR3 sequence is CASSEGSNSPLHF. CDR3 bases: TGTGCCAGCAGTGAGGGGAGTAATTCACCCCTCCACTTT.

The table lists this clone with a count of one. V gene TRBV2 combines with J gene TRBJ1-2; tentatively, D is TRBD1 (5 bases). The length of the CDR3 is 12 residues. The germline gives CDR1 SNHLY, CDR2 FYNNEI. V shed 8 bases and J shed 7 bases, with 14 bases lying between them. CDR3 in amino acids: CASGQGVRGYTF. CDR3 coding DNA: TGTGCCAGCGGCCAAGGGGTCCGTGGCTACACCTTC.

The V call is TRBV7-9, the J call TRBJ1-2; no clear D gene. Trimming shortened V by 1 base and J by 0 bases, and 9 bases separated the two germline ends. The CDR3 is 15 amino acids. Germline V gives CDR1 SEHNR, CDR2 FQNEAQ (reference sequence). CDR3 residues: CASSLDPRANYGYTF. The CDR3 region has the DNA TGTGCCAGCAGCTTAGACCCGAGAGCTAACTATGGCTACACCTTC.

The rearrangement joins TRBV11-2 to TRBJ1-4; the D gene is possibly TRBD1 (6 bases). The CDR3 is made up of 14 amino acids. V was shortened by 5 bases and J by 7 bases, with 14 bases between the two germline ends. CDR1 SGHAT and CDR2 FQNNGV come from the germline V gene. The CDR3, as DNA: TGTGCCAGCAGCGCCGACAGGCGTTCTGAAAAACTGTTTTTT. This sequence encodes CASSADRRSEKLFF.

This chain uses TRBV15 with TRBJ2-3, with TRBD1 matching 9 bases. The CDR3 has 15 residues. Germline values: CDR1 LNHNV, CDR2 YYDKDF (reference sequence). After removal of 4 bases from V and 5 bases from J, the junction contained 7 bases not matched to a gene. The CDR3 DNA follows: TGTGCCACCAGCAAAGAAACAGGGGGCAAAGATACGCAGTATTTT. Residues: CATSKETGGKDTQYF.

The chain carries TRBV19 and TRBJ1-1, with TRBD1 identical over 9 bases. Germline CDR1 is LNHDA and CDR2 is SQIVND (reference sequence). V was pared by 1 base and J by 4 bases, with 4 bases of the junction left unmatched. CDR3 length: 15 residues. The CDR3: CASSIVGQGPTEAFF. The CDR3 DNA reads TGTGCCAGTAGTATAGTGGGACAGGGACCCACTGAAGCTTTCTTT.

The sample holds a few counts of this clone. The chain carries TRBV5-6 and TRBJ1-4; D might be TRBD1 (6 bases). This CDR3 region has 17 residues. The germline gives CDR1 SGHDT, CDR2 YYEEEE. The germline V and J ends were trimmed by 0 bases and 0 bases, with 12 bases remaining between them. CDR3 in amino acids: CASSLDRAGATNEKLFF. The DNA of the CDR3 is TGTGCCAGCAGCTTGGACAGGGCTGGTGCAACTAATGAAAAACTGTTTTTT.